This T cell receptor beta chain appears in the sequencing data of a study of control samples from healthy donors and cancer patients. The CDR3 is made up of 15 amino acids. J was trimmed by 3 bases and V by 6 bases; bases with no gene match: 10. Germline CDR1 SNHLY, CDR2 FYNNEI. Assay: immunoSEQ multiplex PCR; the TCRdb copy retains only in-frame clones and omits some. The sample includes around 150,000 clones, approximately 90% seen only once; the top ten take approximately 12%. This TCR was sampled from a young man in good health. This sequence joins TRBV2 and TRBJ1-2; 7 bases map to TRBD1. The source material was blood. This chain's CDR3 is CASSTDIQGDYGYTF. DNA of the CDR3: TGTGCCAGCAGCACGGATATCCAGGGGGACTATGGCTACACCTTC.